One T cell receptor beta chain is described in this entry. The data derive from a study of control samples from healthy donors and cancer patients. Germline CDR1 reads DFQATT; CDR2 reads SNEGSKA (reference sequence). There are 15 residues in the CDR3. Unmatched junction bases numbered 7, after V lost 6 bases and J lost 1 base. Clones were read by immunoSEQ multiplex PCR, and TCRdb kept only the in-frame ones, dropping some. The table has 150,000 or so clones, approximately 93% seen once. Sequenced sample: blood. The chain has TRBV20-1 and TRBJ2-5; 11 nucleotides match TRBD2. This receptor was identified in a man younger than 35 in good health. For the CDR3, the DNA is TGCAGTGCGAGTCTAGCGGGGGGCTTCCAAGAGACCCAGTACTTC. It specifies CSASLAGGFQETQYF.